The clone carrying this TCR beta chain was detected only a few times. Its antigen is currently unknown. TCRdb analysed the reads with MiXCR anew, one entry per CDR3 protein. The sample records approximately 590,000 distinct CDR3 sequences, around two fifths being singletons. This specimen belongs to a study of T cell repertoires in cytomegalovirus infection. Study-wide context: CMV infection and matching HLA type were both indicated by public TCR beta signatures.

The study's findings and limits: Summed frequency of public TCR beta families distinguished CMV carriers with the relevant HLA.

Germline V gene data show CDR1 as MNHEY and CDR2 as SVGEGT. This CDR3 region has 15 residues. V gave up 2 bases and J gave up 2 bases, with 11 bases separating them. This sample comprised cultured PBMCs, obtained from culture after CMV antigen stimulation. The chain combines TRBV6-2 or TRBV6-3 with TRBJ2-3; D not certain. The sequence came from a human donor in good health (CMV status not recorded). Some clones in this sample may be carry-over from other donors' samples. CDR3 in DNA: TGTGCCAGCAGTTACACATCCGAGAACACAGATACGCAGTATTTT. Residues: CASSYTSENTDTQYF.